This T cell receptor (beta chain) is from a study of T cells after yellow fever vaccination. The CDR3 loop spans 13 amino acids. Germline values: CDR1 MGHDK, CDR2 SYGVNS. V shed 8 bases and J shed 3 bases, with 11 bases lying between them. TCRdb called the 5' RACE reads again in MiXCR, with one record for every CDR3 protein. The sample records under 600,000 distinct CDR3 sequences, roughly 13% being singletons. This clonotype was seen only a few times. The rearrangement uses TRBV25-1 and TRBJ1-3; weak D call: TRBD1 (5 bases). The receptor's source is a man aged 25-45 years who received the YFV17D yellow fever vaccine. The input for sequencing was PBMCs, taken on the day of the yellow fever booster vaccination. This CDR3 reads CASLGGGGNTIYF. CDR3 nucleotide sequence: TGTGCCAGCCTTGGGGGGGGTGGAAACACCATATATTTT.